This TCR beta chain was observed in a study of T-cell reconstitution after alpha-beta-depleted transplantation in children. Study conclusions and caveats: Diversity and T-cell counts at one year after transplant derived mostly from new T cells.

Germline CDR1 SGHRS, CDR2 YFSETQ. This CDR3 has 15 residues. The trim removed 0 bases at V and 3 bases at J, leaving 5 bases unmatched. Preparation of the TCRbeta library was carried out with unique molecular identifiers. TCRdb ran MiXCR on the PCR reads and lists one entry per CDR3 protein. The sample yields 60,000 to 70,000 distinct CDR3 sequences, roughly 4.9% seen once. This clonotype was seen many times. Its antigen is not identified. The V gene is TRBV5-1, the J gene TRBJ2-7; 8 nucleotides match TRBD1. Here the sequenced sample was PBMCs, mostly from graft donor cells, taken 180 days after TCRalphabeta/CD19-depleted stem cell transplant. The TCR comes from a boy in the first two years of life who had a stem cell transplant for acute myeloid leukemia, so the T cells may come from the graft donor. The CDR3 DNA reads TGCGCCAGCAGCTTGGGGGACAGGAAGTACTACGAGCAGTACTTC. Its translation: CASSLGDRKYYEQYF.